This T cell receptor (beta chain) was sequenced during a study of technical replicates of blood from a handful of donors. CDR3 size: 14 residues. Generated by immunoSEQ multiplex PCR, the TCRdb table keeps only in-frame clones and is missing some. In the table there are over 80,000 clones, approximately 96% of which are singletons. Sample: T cells isolated from PBMCs. The chain combines TRBV12-1 with TRBJ2-3; whether TRBD1, the table's D call, matches the DNA was not checked. TRBV12-1 constitutes a pseudogene. The sequence came from a human donor in good health. The CDR3 region has the DNA TGTGCCAGCAGAAGACAGGGGGCTGGAGATACGCAGTATTTT. Amino acid sequence: CASRRQGAGDTQYF.